This T cell receptor beta chain was retrieved from a study of human T cells and chemical hapten exposure. Study in general: Patch tests delivered 0.01% DPC to the upper back and were evaluated at 6 days.

The CDR3 consists of 17 residues. Looked up from germline, CDR1 is MNHNS and CDR2 is SASEGT. J lost 2 bases, V lost 6 bases, and 13 bases had no gene match. Documented time point: pre-sensitization, week 0. Treatment described: therapeutic diphenylcyclopropenone sensitization with weekly scalp DPC. Study-wide results and caveats: Versus controls, significantly more large CDR3 similarity clusters arose from expanded TCRs.

Authors' processing steps: Ranging from about 20,000 to 700,000, TCR counts per sample had a median value of around 92,000. TCRdb used MiXCR to reprocess the RACE reads, holding one entry per CDR3 protein. TCRdb, rather than the study authors, made the V and J calls. The table lists 250,000 or so distinct CDR3 sequences, around 7.3% of them singletons, with around 1.2% in the top ten. Comments on this clonotype: Its antigen is still unknown.

This receptor was taken from a man aged 18-30 years with alopecia areata. Some clones in this sample may be carry-over from other donors' samples. Sequenced here: whole blood, sampled in connection with sensitization to the hapten diphenylcyclopropenone (DPC). This chain connects TRBV6-1 to TRBJ2-5, with 9 nucleotides matching TRBD1. CDR3 bases: TGTGCCAGCAGAGCCGACAGGGGGTCGGCCAAGCAAGAGACCCAGTACTTC. This gives the protein CASRADRGSAKQETQYF.